Following are 24 T cell receptor beta chains from one sample sequenced in a study of cytomegalovirus exposure and HLA in healthy donors. Researchers ran the PCR with 60 Vbeta and 13 Jbeta primers. Only in-frame clones appear in the TCRdb table, and some are missing; sequencing was by immunoSEQ multiplex PCR. The sample yields more than 200,000 clones, roughly 84% seen once. Input material: PBMCs. These receptors all come from a girl aged 10 to 17 in good health and CMV-seronegative.

The gene calls are TRBV6-1 and TRBJ2-1; 8 nucleotides line up with TRBD2. This CDR3 spans 15 amino acids. Germline V lookup: CDR1 MNHNS, CDR2 SASEGT. The V segment lost 4 bases and the J segment 5 bases; nucleotides outside the gene matches: 7. The CDR3 loop reads CASSARTSSHNEQFF. The DNA of the CDR3 is TGTGCCAGCAGTGCACGGACTAGCAGCCACAATGAGCAGTTCTTC.

This clone was counted only a few times. The rearrangement uses TRBV5-6 and TRBJ1-2; possibly TRBD1 for D (5 bases). V shed 4 bases and J shed 0 bases, with 19 bases lying between them. The CDR3 sequence is 17 residues long. CDR1 is SGHDT, CDR2 YYEEEE, per germline. CDR3 in DNA: TGTGCCAGCAGCCGGGGGAGGGCAGGGCGAGCTAACTATGGCTACACCTTC. Its protein product is CASSRGRAGRANYGYTF.

This chain links TRBV29-1 with TRBJ1-1; D gene uncertain. The CDR3 consists of 12 residues. The V gene's germline CDR1 is SQVTM and CDR2 ANQGSEA. Trimming took off 4 bases at V and 0 bases at J, with 6 bases between the two ends. The CDR3 DNA sequence: TGCAGCGTTGGCAGGATGAACACTGAAGCTTTCTTT. Its translation is CSVGRMNTEAFF. Full variable domain (rest looked up from reference TRBV29-1 and TRBJ1-1): SAVISQKPSRDICQRGTSLTIQCQVDSQVTMMFWYRQQPGQSLTLIATANQGSEATYESGFVIDKFPISRPNLTFSTLTVSNMSPEDSSIYLCSVGRMNTEAFFGQGTRLTVV.

This rearrangement joins TRBV7-9 to TRBJ1-4; 9 nucleotides match TRBD1. Germline CDR1 reads SEHNR; CDR2 reads FQNEAQ (reference sequence). Unmatched junction bases numbered 10, after V lost 3 bases and J lost 5 bases. The CDR3 spans 17 residues. The CDR3 DNA reads as TGTGCCAGCAGCTTCATCCGGGACAGGGACTCCAATGAAAAACTGTTTTTT. This encodes CASSFIRDRDSNEKLFF.

The chain couples TRBV28 to TRBJ1-2, with a weak D call TRBD1 (5 bases). The CDR3 is made up of 14 amino acids. V lost 6 bases, J lost 8 bases, and 19 bases lay in between. CDR1 MDHEN and CDR2 SYDVKM come from the germline V gene. The CDR3 region is CASRSGGVKAGYTF. The CDR3 DNA sequence: TGTGCCAGCAGGTCGGGAGGGGTGAAGGCAGGCTACACCTTC.

This sequence joins TRBV4-3 and TRBJ1-1; 7 bases fit TRBD1. The CDR3 is 15 residues long. Germline V gene data show CDR1 as LGHNA and CDR2 as YSLEER. V lost 2 bases, J lost 4 bases, and 7 bases stayed unmatched. The CDR3 here is CASSQLGQSLTEAFF. CDR3 nucleotides: TGCGCCAGCAGCCAATTGGGACAGTCCCTCACTGAAGCTTTCTTT.

This clone was counted only a few times. This rearrangement joins TRBV6-5 to TRBJ2-5; the D gene is possibly TRBD1 (6 bases). This CDR3 spans 15 amino acids. Between the trimmed V and J ends, which lost 0 bases and 1 base, there was a span of 9 bases. Germline-derived CDR1 and CDR2 are MNHEY and SVGAGI. CDR3 bases: TGTGCCAGCAGTTACTCTCGGACAGCCCAAGAGACCCAGTACTTC. Residues: CASSYSRTAQETQYF.

This clone was detected once. The V and J genes are TRBV25-1 and TRBJ2-6; the match to TRBD2 covers 8 bases. V shed 8 bases, J shed 9 bases, and the junction held 9 bases outside the gene matches. The CDR3 loop spans 14 amino acids. CDR1 is MGHDK and CDR2 is SYGVNS in the germline V gene. Here the CDR3 reads CASSRSGSVNVLTF. The CDR3 DNA reads TGTGCCAGCTCCAGGAGCGGGAGCGTCAACGTCCTGACTTTC.

This chain links TRBV2 with TRBJ2-2; 8 nucleotides match TRBD1. The V gene end was trimmed by 8 bases and the J gene end by 5 bases; junction bases not matched to a gene: 10. The CDR3 totals 15 residues. The germline gives CDR1 SNHLY, CDR2 FYNNEI. CDR3 sequence reads: CASRPDRVGTGELFF. CDR3 nucleotide sequence: TGTGCCAGCCGCCCGGACAGGGTGGGAACCGGGGAGCTGTTTTTT.

V usage is TRBV5-5 and J usage is TRBJ2-7, with D perhaps matching TRBD2 (5 bases). The CDR3 spans 15 residues. Germline CDR1 is SGHKS and CDR2 is YYEKEE (reference sequence). Trimming stripped 0 bases from V and 0 bases from J, with 10 bases between. CDR3 loop: CASSLGEGFSYEQYF. Here the CDR3 DNA reads TGTGCCAGCAGCTTGGGTGAGGGTTTCTCCTACGAGCAGTACTTC. Using reference TRBV5-5 and TRBJ2-7 for the parts outside the CDR3, the full variable domain is DAGVTQSPTHLIKTRGQQVTLRCSPISGHKSVSWYQQVLGQGPQFIFQYYEKEERGRGNFPDRFSARQFPNYSSELNVNALLLGDSALYLCASSLGEGFSYEQYFGPGTRLTVT.

The chain couples TRBV2 to TRBJ1-5; 9 bases fit TRBD1. The CDR3 has 13 amino acids. Trimming at V came to 6 bases and at J to 9 bases, leaving 6 bases not matched to a gene. Germline V lookup: CDR1 SNHLY, CDR2 FYNNEI. Here the CDR3 DNA reads TGTGCCAGCAGGGACAGGGGTGGAGGGCCCCAGCATTTT. Translation gives CASRDRGGGPQHF.

This chain joins TRBV9 and TRBJ2-3; the match to TRBD2 covers 12 bases. Per the germline V gene, CDR1 is SGDLS and CDR2 is YYNGEE. This CDR3 is 16 amino acids long. Germline trimming cut 4 bases from V and 1 base from J; bases unmatched to any gene: 4. CDR3 DNA sequence: TGTGCCAGCAGCCTGACTAGCGGGGGCCGCACAGATACGCAGTATTTT. This sequence encodes CASSLTSGGRTDTQYF.

The chain couples TRBV30 to TRBJ2-3; no firm D call. The CDR3 contains 12 residues. V shed 0 bases and J shed 4 bases, with 5 bases lying between them. Germline values: CDR1 GTSNPN, CDR2 SVGIG (reference sequence). Here the CDR3 DNA reads TGTGCCTGGAGTGTACGGTCAGATACGCAGTATTTT. It yields the protein CAWSVRSDTQYF.

The chain uses TRBV5-4 and TRBJ2-3; tentative D call: TRBD2 (6 bases). Trimming shortened V by 3 bases and J by 5 bases, and 16 bases separated the two germline ends. Looked up from germline, CDR1 is SGHNT and CDR2 is YYREEE (reference sequence). The CDR3 is 15 amino acids. CDR3 region: CASSYGGPTRDTQYF. In DNA, the CDR3 is TGTGCCAGCAGCTACGGGGGACCGACCAGAGATACGCAGTATTTT.

This sequence joins TRBV7-2 and TRBJ2-5, with 12 bases that match TRBD2. Germline CDR1 is SGHTA and CDR2 is FQGNSA. The CDR3 totals 16 residues. The J segment lost 5 bases and the V segment lost 5 bases, leaving 9 bases of the junction unmatched. The CDR3 loop is CASSMRTSGISETQYF. Written as DNA, the CDR3 is TGTGCCAGCAGCATGAGGACTAGCGGGATTAGTGAGACCCAGTACTTC.

The rearrangement uses TRBV28 and TRBJ2-7, with TRBD2 matching 7 bases. The V and J ends lost 5 bases and 2 bases, in that order; junction bases with no gene match: 9. Germline assignment: CDR1 MDHEN and CDR2 SYDVKM. CDR3 length equals 15 residues. CDR3 protein: CASSLSSGGPYEQYF. The CDR3 DNA sequence: TGTGCCAGCAGTCTTTCTAGCGGAGGCCCCTACGAGCAGTACTTC.

Turning to this clone: The same CDR3 can be traced to other DNA sequences in this sample. V gene TRBV18 combines with J gene TRBJ1-5; 9 positions agree with TRBD1. The V and J ends lost 2 bases and 4 bases, in that order; junction bases with no gene match: 0. The germline gives CDR1 KGHSH, CDR2 LQKENI. This CDR3 is built from 14 residues. The CDR3 DNA follows: TGTGCCAGCTCACCAGGACAGGGGAATCAGCCCCAGCATTTT. Protein: CASSPGQGNQPQHF.

This chain uses TRBV28 with TRBJ1-2; TRBD1 aligns across 11 bases. The length of the CDR3 is 15 residues. The V and J ends lost 4 bases and 5 bases, in that order; junction bases with no gene match: 6. Per germline, CDR1 MDHEN and CDR2 SYDVKM. The CDR3 is CASSSLGQGGYGYTF. Here the CDR3 DNA reads TGTGCCAGCAGTTCACTGGGACAGGGGGGGTATGGCTACACCTTC.

This chain joins TRBV6-1 and TRBJ1-2; D may be TRBD1 (5 bases). In germline, CDR1 is MNHNS, CDR2 SASEGT. Trimming stripped 5 bases from V and 3 bases from J, with 16 bases between. The CDR3 spans 15 residues. The CDR3 protein is CASSFGWGGDYGYTF. Written as DNA, the CDR3 is TGTGCCAGCAGTTTCGGGTGGGGAGGGGACTATGGCTACACCTTC.

The chain recombines TRBV11-2 with TRBJ1-1; D is ambiguous. Germline V gene data show CDR1 as SGHAT and CDR2 as FQNNGV. CDR3 length equals 16 residues. Trimming removed 5 bases at V and 2 bases at J, with 18 bases between. CDR3 region: CASSGVPGRLNTEAFF. The CDR3 DNA reads TGTGCCAGCAGCGGGGTACCGGGGAGGCTTAACACTGAAGCTTTCTTT. Supplemented by reference TRBV11-2 and TRBJ1-1, the full variable domain reads EAGVAQSPRYKIIEKRQSVAFWCNPISGHATLYWYQQILGQGPKLLIQFQNNGVVDDSQLPKDRFSAERLKGVDSTLKIQPAKLEDSAVYLCASSGVPGRLNTEAFFGQGTRLTVV.

The CDR3 coding sequence is TGTGCCAGCAGACTACAGGGGTTAGGAGCTTTCTTT. Amino acid sequence: CASRLQGLGAFF. V usage is TRBV6-6 and J usage is TRBJ1-1, with 7 bases matching TRBD1. The CDR3 extends over 12 amino acids. The V and J ends lost 6 bases and 10 bases, in that order; junction bases with no gene match: 8. Germline CDR1 is MNHNY and CDR2 is SVGAGI (reference sequence).

The chain carries TRBV5-4 and TRBJ1-2; 8 bases map to TRBD1. Germline lookup yields CDR1 SGHNT and CDR2 YYREEE (reference sequence). This CDR3 region has 18 residues. V was pared by 4 bases and J by 6 bases, with 20 bases of the junction left unmatched. The CDR3 is CASSTAPGTGRVTNGYTF. DNA for the CDR3: TGTGCCAGCAGCACGGCCCCCGGGACAGGACGGGTTACTAATGGCTACACCTTC.

The V and J genes are TRBV9 and TRBJ1-4, with TRBD1 as a possible D gene (6 bases). The CDR3 loop spans 16 amino acids. The V gene lost 0 bases and the J gene lost 7 bases, with 16 bases spanning the gap. Germline values: CDR1 SGDLS, CDR2 YYNGEE. The CDR3 loop is CASSVGLQGIVEKLFF. CDR3 coding DNA: TGTGCCAGCAGCGTAGGATTACAGGGAATCGTTGAAAAACTGTTTTTT.

This clone was recorded only once. The V gene is TRBV2, the J gene TRBJ2-1, with 7 positions matching TRBD2. V shed 5 bases, J shed 9 bases, and the junction held 7 bases outside the gene matches. Germline-derived CDR1 and CDR2 are SNHLY and FYNNEI. This CDR3 spans 13 amino acids. The CDR3 region is CASSREAGLEQFF. CDR3 nucleotide sequence: TGTGCCAGCAGTCGGGAGGCGGGGCTTGAGCAGTTCTTC.